Presented here are 16 T cell receptor beta chains from one specimen sequenced in a study of control samples from healthy donors and cancer patients. The table came from immunoSEQ multiplex PCR; TCRdb's copy has only in-frame clones and leaves some out. This repertoire shows 350,000 to 450,000 clones, roughly 90% found once; its top ten account for about 6.3%. The sequenced material came from PBMCs. The receptor source for this set is a man in his forties with head and neck cancer.

This clone was found a few times. The chain joins TRBV25-1 to TRBJ2-5; 8 bases agree with TRBD2. Trimming took 5 bases from V and 5 from J; bases not matched to a gene: 7. In germline, CDR1 is MGHDK, CDR2 SYGVNS. The CDR3 has 14 amino acids. In DNA form, the CDR3 reads TGTGCCAGCAGTAGGAGCGGGAGCGGGGAGACCCAGTACTTC. It specifies CASSRSGSGETQYF.

This sequence joins TRBV30 and TRBJ1-1; D call uncertain. Germline CDR1 GTSNPN, CDR2 SVGIG (reference sequence). This CDR3 is 13 amino acids long. V lost 2 bases and J lost 0, with 7 bases in between. As DNA, the CDR3 is TGTGCCTGGAGTATCACAGTGAACACTGAAGCTTTCTTT. This sequence encodes CAWSITVNTEAFF.

The V call is TRBV6-6, the J call TRBJ2-2, with unresolved D. Trimming cost V 2 bases and J 5 bases, with 6 bases left between them. Germline CDR1 MNHNY, CDR2 SVGAGI (reference sequence). CDR3 size: 13 residues. The DNA for the CDR3 is TGTGCCAGCAGTTACGGGGAAACCGGGGAGCTGTTTTTT. Amino acids: CASSYGETGELFF.

The chain uses TRBV5-4 and TRBJ2-2; tentatively, D is TRBD1 (5 bases). V was shortened by 2 bases and J by 3 bases, with 11 bases between the two germline ends. This CDR3 has 15 amino acids. CDR1 and CDR2 (germline): SGHNT, YYREEE (reference sequence). CDR3 nucleotide sequence: TGTGCCAGCAGCTTCTCCTGGGGCGACACCGGGGAGCTGTTTTTT. Protein sequence: CASSFSWGDTGELFF.

V is TRBV5-5 and J is TRBJ1-4; TRBD1 is a possible D gene (5 bases). V lost 6 bases and J 8 bases, leaving 14 bases between the germline ends. The CDR3 totals 13 residues. Looked up from germline, CDR1 is SGHKS and CDR2 is YYEKEE (reference sequence). The CDR3 region has the DNA TGTGCCAGCACTGGGACGGCGCGGGAAAAACTGTTTTTT. It is translated as CASTGTAREKLFF.

The chain uses TRBV18 and TRBJ2-1, with 8 bases identical to TRBD1. J gave up 7 bases and V 3 bases, and 2 bases lay outside the gene matches. CDR3 length: 13 amino acids. Germline V lookup: CDR1 KGHSH, CDR2 LQKENI. The CDR3 DNA sequence: TGTGCCAGCTCACCCCAGGGGGCAAATGAGCAGTTCTTC. It specifies CASSPQGANEQFF. Full variable domain (rest looked up from reference TRBV18 and TRBJ2-1): NAGVMQNPRHLVRRRGQEARLRCSPMKGHSHVYWYRQLPEEGLKFMVYLQKENIIDESGMPKERFSAEFPKEGPSILRIQQVVRGDSAAYFCASSPQGANEQFFGPGTRLTVL.

The table lists this clone with a count of one. The gene calls are TRBV5-8 and TRBJ2-3; either TRBD1 or TRBD2 may supply D (5 bases each). V was trimmed by 1 base and J by 3 bases, leaving 12 bases between them. The CDR3 has 15 amino acids. CDR1 SGHTS and CDR2 YDEGEE come from the germline V gene. This CDR3 reads CASSLWDPGTDTQYF. Written as DNA, the CDR3 is TGTGCCAGCAGCTTGTGGGACCCAGGGACAGATACGCAGTATTTT.

This chain connects TRBV19 to TRBJ2-2; no reliable D call. Germline CDR1 reads LNHDA; CDR2 reads SQIVND (reference sequence). CDR3 length: 14 amino acids. V lost 6 bases and J 4 bases, leaving 12 bases between the germline ends. In nucleotides, the CDR3 is TGTGCCAGTAGCTTCGGCAGACTCACCGGGGAGCTGTTTTTT. It specifies CASSFGRLTGELFF. The full variable domain, in which reference TRBV19 and TRBJ2-2 provide the parts outside the CDR3, is DGGITQSPKYLFRKEGQNVTLSCEQNLNHDAMYWYRQDPGQGLRLIYYSQIVNDFQKGDIAEGYSVSREKKESFPLTVTSAQKNPTAFYLCASSFGRLTGELFFGEGSRLTVL.

The CDR3 sequence: CASSFLQDRGRATNEKLFF. CDR3 DNA sequence: TGTGCCAGCAGTTTCCTACAGGACAGGGGGAGAGCAACTAATGAAAAACTGTTTTTT. The V gene is TRBV27, the J gene TRBJ1-4; 10 bases map to TRBD1. The V and J ends lost 3 bases and 0 bases, in that order; junction bases with no gene match: 10. This CDR3 is built from 19 residues. Germline CDR1 and CDR2: MNHEY and SMNVEV (reference sequence).

The chain couples TRBV5-4 to TRBJ1-3, with D unclear. Trimming took 0 bases from V and 4 from J, leaving 8 bases between them. Germline assignment: CDR1 SGHNT and CDR2 YYREEE (reference sequence). The CDR3 length is 14 residues. The CDR3 here is CASSLAIEGNTIYF. CDR3 nucleotide sequence: TGTGCCAGCAGCTTGGCCATAGAGGGAAACACCATATATTTT.

This chain joins TRBV10-1 and TRBJ1-6, with a tentative D call TRBD1 (6 bases). The CDR3 runs to 13 residues. V lost 8 bases and J 5 bases, leaving 10 bases between the germline ends. CDR1 and CDR2 from the germline V gene are WNHNN and SYGVQD (reference sequence). CDR3 region: CASQDSNNSPLHF. The CDR3, as DNA: TGCGCCAGCCAGGACAGTAATAATTCACCCCTCCACTTT.

The chain employs TRBV11-2 and TRBJ2-7, with TRBD1 matching 10 bases. Losses at the gene ends were 5 bases for V and 3 bases for J; bases not matched to a gene: 13. This CDR3 contains 17 residues. CDR1 is SGHAT and CDR2 is FQNNGV in the germline V gene. The CDR3 spells CASSPTTGGGNYYEQYF. The DNA for the CDR3 is TGTGCCAGCAGCCCAACGACAGGGGGCGGTAATTACTACGAGCAGTACTTC.

The V call is TRBV3-1 (or the pseudogene TRBV3-2), the J call TRBJ1-2, with 8 bases matching TRBD1. V gave up 3 bases and J gave up 2 bases; unmatched junction bases: 5. The CDR3 sequence is 15 residues long. Germline V gene lookup returns CDR1 LGHDT and CDR2 YNNKEL (reference sequence). CDR3 DNA: TGTGCCAGCAGCCAGAGGACAGGGCGGAACTATGGCTACACCTTC. Protein product: CASSQRTGRNYGYTF.

The chain couples TRBV6-6 to TRBJ2-5; 8 bases agree with TRBD1. The CDR3 loop spans 12 amino acids. Per germline, CDR1 MNHNY and CDR2 SVGAGI (reference sequence). The ends lost 5 bases at V and 4 bases at J; junction bases unmatched: 0. The DNA for the CDR3 is TGTGCCAGCAGTGGACAGGGAGAGACCCAGTACTTC. Encoded protein: CASSGQGETQYF.

This chain uses TRBV5-6 with TRBJ2-7; D is unresolved. The germline CDR1 and CDR2 sequences are SGHDT and YYEEEE. The V end was cut by 2 bases, the J end by 3 bases, with 12 bases between. The CDR3 covers 14 residues. This CDR3 reads CASSFLGDFYEQYF. CDR3 DNA: TGTGCCAGCAGCTTCCTAGGAGACTTCTACGAGCAGTACTTC.

The rearrangement links TRBV28 to TRBJ1-5; the match to TRBD1 covers 7 bases. Trimming at V came to 3 bases and at J to 4 bases, leaving 6 bases not matched to a gene. The CDR3 loop spans 15 amino acids. The germline V gene encodes CDR1 MDHEN and CDR2 SYDVKM. The CDR3 here is CASSFMTGTNQPQHF. The CDR3 nucleotides read TGTGCCAGCAGTTTTATGACAGGGACGAATCAGCCCCAGCATTTT.